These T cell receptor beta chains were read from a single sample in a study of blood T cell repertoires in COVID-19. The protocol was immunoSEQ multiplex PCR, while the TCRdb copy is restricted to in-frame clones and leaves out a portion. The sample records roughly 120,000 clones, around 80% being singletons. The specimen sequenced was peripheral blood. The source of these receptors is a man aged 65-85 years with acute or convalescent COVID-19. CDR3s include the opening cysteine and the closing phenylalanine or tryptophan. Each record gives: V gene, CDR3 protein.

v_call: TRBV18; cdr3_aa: CASSRTGGPPGELFF
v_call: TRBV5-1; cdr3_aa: CASSLQSSGANTDTQYF
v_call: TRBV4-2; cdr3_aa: CASSQDLRTDTQYF
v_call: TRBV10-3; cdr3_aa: CAITPGLDTDTQYF
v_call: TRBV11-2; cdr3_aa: CASSLPGRSRSGNTIYF
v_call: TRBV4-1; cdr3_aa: CASSQGTGGGEQYF
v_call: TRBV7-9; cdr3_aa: CASSYSGGAPGELFF
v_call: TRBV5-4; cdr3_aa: CASSLGARETQYF
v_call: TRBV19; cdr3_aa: CASSTQSGVGELFF
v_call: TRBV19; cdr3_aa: CASKQGGWTEAFF
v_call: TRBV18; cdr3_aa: CASSLGTSDEQFF
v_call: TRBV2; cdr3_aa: CASGVGGAGAFF
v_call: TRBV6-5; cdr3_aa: CASRRTYSGNTIYF
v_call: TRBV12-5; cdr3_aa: CASGLADWEDTQYF
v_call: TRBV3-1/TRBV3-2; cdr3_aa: CASRAQGANEKLFF
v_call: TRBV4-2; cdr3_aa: CASSQDNSQRNQPQHF
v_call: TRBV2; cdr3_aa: CASSEAPAGTEQFF
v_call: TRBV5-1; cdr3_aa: CASSSRTNQLNTEAFF